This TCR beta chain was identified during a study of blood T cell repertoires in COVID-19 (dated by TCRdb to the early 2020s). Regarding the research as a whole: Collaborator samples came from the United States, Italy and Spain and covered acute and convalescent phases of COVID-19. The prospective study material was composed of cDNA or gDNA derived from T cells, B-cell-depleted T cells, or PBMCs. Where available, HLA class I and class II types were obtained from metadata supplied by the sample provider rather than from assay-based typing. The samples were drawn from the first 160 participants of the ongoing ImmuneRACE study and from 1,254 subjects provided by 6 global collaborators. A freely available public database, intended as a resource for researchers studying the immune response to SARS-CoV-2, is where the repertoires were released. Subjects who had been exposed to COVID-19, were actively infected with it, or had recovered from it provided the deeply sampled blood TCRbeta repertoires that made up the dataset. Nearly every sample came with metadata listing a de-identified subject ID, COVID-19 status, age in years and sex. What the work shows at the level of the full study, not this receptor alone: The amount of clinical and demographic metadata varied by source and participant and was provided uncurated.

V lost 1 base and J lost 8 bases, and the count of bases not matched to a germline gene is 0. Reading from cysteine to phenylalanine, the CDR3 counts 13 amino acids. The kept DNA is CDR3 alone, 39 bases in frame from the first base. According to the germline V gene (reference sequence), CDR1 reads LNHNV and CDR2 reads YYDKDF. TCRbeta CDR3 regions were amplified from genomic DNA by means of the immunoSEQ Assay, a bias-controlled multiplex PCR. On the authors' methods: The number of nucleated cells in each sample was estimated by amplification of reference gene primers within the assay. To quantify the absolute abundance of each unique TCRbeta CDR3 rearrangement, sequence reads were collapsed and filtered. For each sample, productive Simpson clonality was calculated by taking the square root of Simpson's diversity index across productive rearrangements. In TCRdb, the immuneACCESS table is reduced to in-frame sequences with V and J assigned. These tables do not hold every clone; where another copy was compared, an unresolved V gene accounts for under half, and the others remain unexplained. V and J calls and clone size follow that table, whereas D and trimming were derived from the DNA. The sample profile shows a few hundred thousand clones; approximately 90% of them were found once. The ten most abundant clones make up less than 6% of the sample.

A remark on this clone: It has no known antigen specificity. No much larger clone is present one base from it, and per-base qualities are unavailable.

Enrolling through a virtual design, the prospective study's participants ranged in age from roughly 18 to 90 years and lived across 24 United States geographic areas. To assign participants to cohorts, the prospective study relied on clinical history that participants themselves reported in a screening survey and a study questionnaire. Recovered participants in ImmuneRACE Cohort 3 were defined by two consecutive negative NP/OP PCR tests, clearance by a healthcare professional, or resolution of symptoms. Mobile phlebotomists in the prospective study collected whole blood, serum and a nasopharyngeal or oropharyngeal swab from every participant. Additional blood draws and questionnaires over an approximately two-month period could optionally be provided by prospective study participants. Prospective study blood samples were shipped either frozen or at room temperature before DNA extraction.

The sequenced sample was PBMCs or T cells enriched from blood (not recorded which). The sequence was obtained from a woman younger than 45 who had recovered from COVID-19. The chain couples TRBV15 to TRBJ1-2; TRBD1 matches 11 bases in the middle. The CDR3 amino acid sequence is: CATSRGTGGGYTF. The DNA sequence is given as TGTGCCACCAGCAGAGGGACAGGGGGCGGCTACACCTTC.